The rows below give T cell receptor beta chains drawn from one sample of a study of cytomegalovirus exposure and HLA in healthy donors. Repertoires were generated with immunoSEQ multiplex PCR, while TCRdb's copy carries only in-frame clones and drops some. The data show 150,000 to 200,000 clones, 70% to 85% seen once. The sequenced material came from PBMCs. The receptors come from a girl aged 2 to 9 in good health and CMV-seropositive. Each CDR3 is given with its conserved first and last residue. D genes are given only for firm matches. Clone size is stated in some rows and not others, as once, few, many or a class when expanded.

clone_size | j_call | v_call | d_call | cdr3_nt | cdr3_aa
- | TRBJ2-7 | TRBV30 | - | TGTGCCTGGAGTAGCGGCTCCTACGAGCAGTACTTC | CAWSSGSYEQYF
few | TRBJ1-3 | TRBV6-1 | TRBD1 | TGTGCCAGCAGTGAATTCTGGGGACAGATAAACTCTGGAAACACCATATATTTT | CASSEFWGQINSGNTIYF
- | TRBJ2-2 | TRBV4-1 | TRBD1 | TGCGCCAGCAGCCCGACAACAACCGGGACAGGGGGCTCCGGGGAGCTGTTTTTT | CASSPTTTGTGGSGELFF
- | TRBJ2-6 | TRBV14 | TRBD1 | TGTGCCAGCAGCCAAGGTCAGGGGGCGTTCGGGGCCAACGTCCTGACTTTC | CASSQGQGAFGANVLTF
- | TRBJ1-5 | TRBV29-1 | - | TGCAGCGTTGTTGAGAGGGGGAATCAGCCCCAGCATTTT | CSVVERGNQPQHF
- | TRBJ1-2 | TRBV2 | - | TGTGCCAGCAGGACCGACCAGGGTGCCTATGGCTACACCTTC | CASRTDQGAYGYTF
once | TRBJ1-2 | TRBV4-1 | TRBD1 | TGCGCCAGCAGCCACCAAACCACAGGGGACTATGGCTACACCTTC | CASSHQTTGDYGYTF
- | TRBJ1-5 | TRBV19 | - | TGTGCCAGTAGTGGGGCAGGGTACCAGCCCCAGCATTTT | CASSGAGYQPQHF
once | TRBJ2-7 | TRBV11-2 | TRBD2 | TGTGCCAGCAGCGGACTAGCTTTTAGGGGCTACGAGCAGTACTTC | CASSGLAFRGYEQYF
- | TRBJ1-4 | TRBV11-2 | TRBD1 | TGTGCCAGCAGCCGGGACAGGGTTAATGAAAAACTGTTTTTT | CASSRDRVNEKLFF
- | TRBJ2-2 | TRBV7-3 | TRBD2 | TGTGCCAGCAGCCGTGGACTAGCGGGGGCCATCACCGGGGAGCTGTTTTTT | CASSRGLAGAITGELFF
- | TRBJ2-1 | TRBV19 | TRBD1 | TGTGCCGCTGGACAGGGGGCTGGCCAAAGGTCGCTTCGGAGGTACAATGAGCAGTTCTTC | CAAGQGAGQRSLRRYNEQFF
- | TRBJ2-1 | TRBV9 | - | TGTGCCAGCAGCGGCCTAGCAGCGGCAAGCTCCTACAATGAGCAGTTCTTC | CASSGLAAASSYNEQFF
few | TRBJ2-5 | TRBV19 | TRBD1 | TGTGCCAGTAGAGCCAGCCAGGGACAGGGCGGGACCCAGTACTTC | CASRASQGQGGTQYF
- | TRBJ2-2 | TRBV4-1 | TRBD2 | TGCGCCAGCAGCCAAGTGTACGGGGGGGCCGAAGACGGGGAGCTGTTTTTT | CASSQVYGGAEDGELFF
- | TRBJ2-3 | TRBV5-1 | TRBD2 | TGCGCCAGCAGCTTGGCCGCGGCGTCGGGGGGAGATACGCAGTATTTT | CASSLAAASGGDTQYF
- | TRBJ2-6 | TRBV27 | - | TGTGCCAGCAGTTTATGGGTAGGACAGTCCTCTGGGGCCAACGTCCTGACTTTC | CASSLWVGQSSGANVLTF
- | TRBJ1-3 | TRBV5-1 | TRBD1 | TGCGCCAGCAGCAAGGACAGGGATCCTACTTCTGGTGGAAACACCATATATTTT | CASSKDRDPTSGGNTIYF
- | TRBJ2-7 | TRBV5-1 | TRBD1 | TGCGCCAGCAGCTTTGGGACAGTAACCACCTACGAGCAGTACTTC | CASSFGTVTTYEQYF
- | TRBJ1-1 | TRBV7-9 | - | TGTGCCAGCACCCCTTATACGGTAGCTTTCTTT | CASTPYTVAFF
once | TRBJ1-6 | TRBV27 | - | TGTGCCAGCAGTTCCACTCAGATTCAGGGGTATAATTCACCCCTCCACTTT | CASSSTQIQGYNSPLHF
- | TRBJ1-4 | TRBV19 | - | TGTGCCAGTCGATATATCTGGAAGGGGTCCTCTAATGAAAAACTGTTTTTT | CASRYIWKGSSNEKLFF
- | TRBJ2-5 | TRBV4-2 | TRBD2 | TGTGCCAGCAGCCAAGACGTAGCGGGGGAACAAGAGACCCAGTACTTC | CASSQDVAGEQETQYF
- | TRBJ1-4 | TRBV18 | - | TGTGCCAGCTCACCACCGTCCTCAACTAATGAAAAACTGTTTTTT | CASSPPSSTNEKLFF
- | TRBJ1-1 | TRBV4-1 | - | TGCGCCAGCAGCCAAGACGGAATGGCCAGAAAGGGGGAGTCGAACACTGAAGCTTTCTTT | CASSQDGMARKGESNTEAFF
- | TRBJ1-2 | TRBV5-1 | - | TGCGCCAGCAGCCGCGGGACCAACGATGGCTACACCTTC | CASSRGTNDGYTF
- | TRBJ2-3 | TRBV28 | TRBD1 | TGTGCCAGCAGTCAACCGGACAGGGGAGGTTTCGGCACAGATACGCAGTATTTT | CASSQPDRGGFGTDTQYF
- | TRBJ2-7 | TRBV27 | TRBD1 | TGTGCCAGCAGTCCGGACAGGGGAAGTTTTTACGAGCAGTACTTC | CASSPDRGSFYEQYF
- | TRBJ2-2 | TRBV4-2 | TRBD2 | TGTGCCAGCAGCCGAGGACTAGCGGGGAACACCGGGGAGCTGTTTTTT | CASSRGLAGNTGELFF
- | TRBJ2-7 | TRBV25-1 | TRBD2 | TGTGCCAGCAGTGAATCGGGACTAGCGGGTCACTACGAGCAGTACTTC | CASSESGLAGHYEQYF
- | TRBJ1-1 | TRBV19 | - | TGTGCCAGTAGGATCCGGGACACGGGAAACACTGAAGCTTTCTTT | CASRIRDTGNTEAFF
- | TRBJ1-5 | TRBV30 | TRBD1 | TGTGCCTGGAGTGTAAAAGGACAGGCGGATCAGCCCCAGCATTTT | CAWSVKGQADQPQHF
- | TRBJ1-2 | TRBV27 | TRBD1 | TGTGCCAGCAGTTACGGGACAGGGGGCTTGGGCTACACCTTC | CASSYGTGGLGYTF